This paragraph reports one T cell receptor (beta chain). Antigen: not known. The sample is drawn from a study of post-analysis software for immune sequencing data. In the study overall: Recorded subtypes: relapsing-remitting, secondary progressive, progressive-relapsing; some patients unannotated.

This CDR3 region has 16 residues. Germline V gene lookup returns CDR1 SGHTA and CDR2 FQGTGA. V was cut by 2 bases and J by 4 bases, with 15 bases left in between. Researchers reported that TCR beta cDNA libraries carried unique molecular identifiers. Input of about 0.95 to 10 million T cells yielded a few hundred thousand cDNA molecules. TCRdb re-called the PCR reads with MiXCR, one entry per CDR3 protein. This sample carries 800,000 to 950,000 distinct CDR3 sequences, 53% of them seen once, and the ten largest clones take approximately 4.4%. Study-level points and caveats: Controls significantly exceeded multiple sclerosis patients in normalized Chao1 diversity. Under the F measure, samples that were prepared in one batch clustered strongly together. Four or five TRBV segments were significantly more frequent in patients than in controls. TRBV5-6, TRBV5-1 and TRBV20-1 were among these segments.

The sample was blood. V gene TRBV7-3 combines with J gene TRBJ2-1, with D tentatively TRBD1 or TRBD2 (6 bases each). This receptor was identified in a girl aged 10 to 17 with multiple sclerosis. As DNA, the CDR3 is TGTGCCAGCAGCTTAGGGGGGACACCGAGGTACAATGAGCAGTTCTTC. This encodes CASSLGGTPRYNEQFF.